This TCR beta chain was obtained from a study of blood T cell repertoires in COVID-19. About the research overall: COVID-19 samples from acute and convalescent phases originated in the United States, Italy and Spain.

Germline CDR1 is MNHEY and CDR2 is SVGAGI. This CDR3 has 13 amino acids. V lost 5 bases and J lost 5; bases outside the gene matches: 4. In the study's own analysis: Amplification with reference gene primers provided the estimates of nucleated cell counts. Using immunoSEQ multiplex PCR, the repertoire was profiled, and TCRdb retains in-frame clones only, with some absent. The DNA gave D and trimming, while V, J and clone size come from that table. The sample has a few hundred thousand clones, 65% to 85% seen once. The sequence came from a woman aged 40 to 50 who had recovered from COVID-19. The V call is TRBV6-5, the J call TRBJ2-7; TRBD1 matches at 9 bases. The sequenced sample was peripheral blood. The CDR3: CASSRDRENEQYF. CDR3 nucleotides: TGTGCCAGCAGTAGGGACAGGGAAAACGAGCAGTACTTC.